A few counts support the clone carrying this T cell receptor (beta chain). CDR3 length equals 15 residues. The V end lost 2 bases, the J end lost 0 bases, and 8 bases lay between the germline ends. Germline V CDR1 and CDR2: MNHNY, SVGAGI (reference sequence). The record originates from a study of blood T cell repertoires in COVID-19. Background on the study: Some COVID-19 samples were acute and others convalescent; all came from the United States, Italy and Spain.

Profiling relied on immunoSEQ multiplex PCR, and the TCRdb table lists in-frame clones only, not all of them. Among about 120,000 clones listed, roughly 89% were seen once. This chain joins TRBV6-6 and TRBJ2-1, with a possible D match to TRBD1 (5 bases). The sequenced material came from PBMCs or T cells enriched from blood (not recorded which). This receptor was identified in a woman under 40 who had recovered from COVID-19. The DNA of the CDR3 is TGTGCCAGCAGTTACGGGGCGAGCTCCTACAATGAGCAGTTCTTC. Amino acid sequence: CASSYGASSYNEQFF.